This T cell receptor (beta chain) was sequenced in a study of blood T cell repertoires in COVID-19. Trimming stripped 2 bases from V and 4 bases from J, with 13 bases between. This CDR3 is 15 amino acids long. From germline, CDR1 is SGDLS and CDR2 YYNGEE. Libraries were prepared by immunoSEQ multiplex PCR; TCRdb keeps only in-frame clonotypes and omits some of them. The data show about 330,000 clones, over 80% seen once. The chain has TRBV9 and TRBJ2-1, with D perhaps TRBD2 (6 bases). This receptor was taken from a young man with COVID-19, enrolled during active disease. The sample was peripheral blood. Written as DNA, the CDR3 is TGTGCCAGCAGCGTTGGGGGGTTACCTTACAATGAGCAGTTCTTC. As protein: CASSVGGLPYNEQFF.